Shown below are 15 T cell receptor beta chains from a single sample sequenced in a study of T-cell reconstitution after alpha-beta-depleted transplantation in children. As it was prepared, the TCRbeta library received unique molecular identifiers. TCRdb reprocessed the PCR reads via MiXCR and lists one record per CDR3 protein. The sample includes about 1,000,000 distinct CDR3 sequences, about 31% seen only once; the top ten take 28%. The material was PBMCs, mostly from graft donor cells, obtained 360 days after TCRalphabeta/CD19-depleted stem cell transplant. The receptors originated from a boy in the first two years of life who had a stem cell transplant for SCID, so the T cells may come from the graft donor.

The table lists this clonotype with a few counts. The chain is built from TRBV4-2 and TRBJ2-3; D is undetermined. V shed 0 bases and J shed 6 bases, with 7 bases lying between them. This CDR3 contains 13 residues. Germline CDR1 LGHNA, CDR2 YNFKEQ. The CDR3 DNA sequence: TGTGCCAGCAGCCAAGAAGGCTCGGATACGCAGTATTTT. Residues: CASSQEGSDTQYF.

The CDR3 region is CASSQRDRGLLQETQYF. The CDR3 bases are TGTGCCAGCAGTCAACGGGACAGGGGGCTACTGCAAGAGACCCAGTACTTC. The rearrangement joins TRBV12-3 or TRBV12-4 to TRBJ2-5; 12 positions agree with TRBD1. The CDR3 loop spans 17 amino acids. V gave up 5 bases and J gave up 2 bases; unmatched junction bases: 9.

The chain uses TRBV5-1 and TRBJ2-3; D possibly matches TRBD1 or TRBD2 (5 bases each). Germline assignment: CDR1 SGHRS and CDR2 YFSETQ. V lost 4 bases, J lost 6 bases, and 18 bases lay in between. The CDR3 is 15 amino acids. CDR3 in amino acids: CASSQWTPSGDTQYF. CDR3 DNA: TGCGCCAGCAGCCAATGGACTCCCTCAGGGGATACGCAGTATTTT.

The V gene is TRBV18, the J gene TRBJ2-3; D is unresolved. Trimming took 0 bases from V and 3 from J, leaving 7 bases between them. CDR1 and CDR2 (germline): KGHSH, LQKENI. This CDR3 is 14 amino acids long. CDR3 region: CASSPPVHTDTQYF. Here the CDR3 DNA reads TGTGCCAGCTCACCACCGGTCCATACAGATACGCAGTATTTT.

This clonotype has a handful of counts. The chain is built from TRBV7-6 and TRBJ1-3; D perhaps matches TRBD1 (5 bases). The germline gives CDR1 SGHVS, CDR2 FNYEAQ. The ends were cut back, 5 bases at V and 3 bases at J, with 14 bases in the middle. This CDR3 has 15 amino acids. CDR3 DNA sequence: TGTGCCAGCAGCCCACGGAGGGGTGGTGGAAACACCATATATTTT. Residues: CASSPRRGGGNTIYF.

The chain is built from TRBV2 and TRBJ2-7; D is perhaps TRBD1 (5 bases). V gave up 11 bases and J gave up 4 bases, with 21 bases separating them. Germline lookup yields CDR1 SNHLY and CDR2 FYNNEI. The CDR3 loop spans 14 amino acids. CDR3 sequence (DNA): TGTGCCGGAAGACAGAACCATGTCCTATACGAGCAGTACTTC. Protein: CAGRQNHVLYEQYF.

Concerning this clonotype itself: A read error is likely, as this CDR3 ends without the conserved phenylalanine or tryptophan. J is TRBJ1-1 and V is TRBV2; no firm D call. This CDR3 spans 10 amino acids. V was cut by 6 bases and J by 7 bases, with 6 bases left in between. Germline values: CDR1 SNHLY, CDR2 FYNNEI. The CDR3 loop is CASRVVEAFV. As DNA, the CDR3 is TGTGCCAGCAGGGTGGTTGAAGCTTTCGTT.

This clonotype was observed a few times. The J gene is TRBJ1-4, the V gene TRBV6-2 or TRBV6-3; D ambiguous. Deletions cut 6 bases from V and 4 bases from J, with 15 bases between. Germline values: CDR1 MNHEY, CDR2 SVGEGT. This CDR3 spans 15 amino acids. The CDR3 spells CASRQDGRGNEKLFF. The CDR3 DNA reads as TGTGCCAGCAGGCAAGACGGTAGAGGTAATGAAAAACTGTTTTTT.

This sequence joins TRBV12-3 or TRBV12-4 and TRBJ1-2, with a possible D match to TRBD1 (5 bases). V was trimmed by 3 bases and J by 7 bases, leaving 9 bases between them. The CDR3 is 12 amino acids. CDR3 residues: CASSFDSAGYTF. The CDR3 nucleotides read TGTGCCAGCAGTTTTGACAGTGCTGGCTACACCTTC.

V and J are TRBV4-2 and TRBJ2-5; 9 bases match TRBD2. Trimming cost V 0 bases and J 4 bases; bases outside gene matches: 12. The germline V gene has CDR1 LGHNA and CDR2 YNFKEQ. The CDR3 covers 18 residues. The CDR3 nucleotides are TGTGCCAGCAGCCAAGATAGCAGCGGCGGGGGGGACCCAGAGACCCAGTACTTC. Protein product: CASSQDSSGGGDPETQYF.

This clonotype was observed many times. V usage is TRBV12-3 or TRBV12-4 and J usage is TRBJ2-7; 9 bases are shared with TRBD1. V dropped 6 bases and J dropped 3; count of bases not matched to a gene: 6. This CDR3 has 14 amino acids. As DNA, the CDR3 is TGTGCCAGCAGCCTGGGACAGGGAGGCTACGAGCAGTACTTC. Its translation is CASSLGQGGYEQYF.

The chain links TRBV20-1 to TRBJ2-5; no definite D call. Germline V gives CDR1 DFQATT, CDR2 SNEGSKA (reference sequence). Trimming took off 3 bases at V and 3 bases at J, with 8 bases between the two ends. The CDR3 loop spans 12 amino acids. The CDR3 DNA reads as TGCAGTGCTAGTTTGGTAGAAGAGACCCAGTACTTC. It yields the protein CSASLVEETQYF.

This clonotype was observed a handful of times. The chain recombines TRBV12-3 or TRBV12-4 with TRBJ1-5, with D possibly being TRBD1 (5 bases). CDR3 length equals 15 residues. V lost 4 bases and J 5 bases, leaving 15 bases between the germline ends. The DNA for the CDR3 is TGTGCCAGCAGTTCCCATGGGGGGACGGATCAGCCCCAGCATTTT. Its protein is CASSSHGGTDQPQHF.

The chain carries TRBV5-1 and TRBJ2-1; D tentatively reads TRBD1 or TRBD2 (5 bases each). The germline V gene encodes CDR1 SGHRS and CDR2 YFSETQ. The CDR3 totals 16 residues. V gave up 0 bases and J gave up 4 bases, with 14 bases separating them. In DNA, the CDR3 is TGCGCCAGCAGCTTGGCAGGGATGAGGGTATACAATGAGCAGTTCTTC. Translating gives CASSLAGMRVYNEQFF. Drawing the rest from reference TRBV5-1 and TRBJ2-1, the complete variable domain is KAGVTQTPRYLIKTRGQQVTLSCSPISGHRSVSWYQQTPGQGLQFLFEYFSETQRNKGNFPGRFSGRQFSNSRSEMNVSTLELGDSALYLCASSLAGMRVYNEQFFGPGTRLTVL.

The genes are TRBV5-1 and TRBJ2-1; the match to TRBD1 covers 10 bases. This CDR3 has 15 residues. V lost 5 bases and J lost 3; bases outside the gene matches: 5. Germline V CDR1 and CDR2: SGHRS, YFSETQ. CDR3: CASRSGQGVYNEQFF. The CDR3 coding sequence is TGCGCCAGCAGATCCGGACAGGGGGTCTACAATGAGCAGTTCTTC.